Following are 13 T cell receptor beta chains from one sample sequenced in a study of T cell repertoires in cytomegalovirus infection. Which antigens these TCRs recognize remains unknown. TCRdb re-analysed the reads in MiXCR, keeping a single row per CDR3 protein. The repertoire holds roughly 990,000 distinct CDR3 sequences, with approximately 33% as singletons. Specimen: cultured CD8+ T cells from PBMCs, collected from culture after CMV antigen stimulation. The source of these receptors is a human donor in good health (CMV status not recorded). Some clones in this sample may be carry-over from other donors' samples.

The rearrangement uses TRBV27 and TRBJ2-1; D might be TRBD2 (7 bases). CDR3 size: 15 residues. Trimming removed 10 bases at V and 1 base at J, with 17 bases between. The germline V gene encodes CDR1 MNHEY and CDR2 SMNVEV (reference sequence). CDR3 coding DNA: TGTGCCACTACGGGCGGGGGCCCTTCCTACAATGAGCAGTTCTTC. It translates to CATTGGGPSYNEQFF.

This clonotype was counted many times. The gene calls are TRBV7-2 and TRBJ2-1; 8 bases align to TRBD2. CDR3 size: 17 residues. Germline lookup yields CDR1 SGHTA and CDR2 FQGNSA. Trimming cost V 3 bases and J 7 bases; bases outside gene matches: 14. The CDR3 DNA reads TGTGCCAGCAGCTTCCCCGATAGCGGGGCATTTCGGAATGAGCAGTTCTTC. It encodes CASSFPDSGAFRNEQFF.

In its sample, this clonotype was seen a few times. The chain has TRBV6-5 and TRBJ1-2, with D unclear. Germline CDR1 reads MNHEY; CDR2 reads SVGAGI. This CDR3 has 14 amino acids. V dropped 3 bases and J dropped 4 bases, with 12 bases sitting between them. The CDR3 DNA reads TGTGCCAGCAGTTATTCTGAGAAGGGCTATGGCTACACCTTC. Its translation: CASSYSEKGYGYTF.

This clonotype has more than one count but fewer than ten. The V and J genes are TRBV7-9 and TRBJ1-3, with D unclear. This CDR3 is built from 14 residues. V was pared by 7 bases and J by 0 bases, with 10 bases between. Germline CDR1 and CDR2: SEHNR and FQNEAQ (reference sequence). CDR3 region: CASTALDSGNTIYF. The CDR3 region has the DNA TGTGCCAGCACCGCCCTCGACTCTGGAAACACCATATATTTT. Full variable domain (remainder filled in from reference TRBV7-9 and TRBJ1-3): DTGVSQNPRHKITKRGQNVTFRCDPISEHNRLYWYRQTLGQGPEFLTYFQNEAQLEKSRLLSDRFSAERPKGSFSTLEIQRTEQGDSAMYLCASTALDSGNTIYFGEGSWLTVV.

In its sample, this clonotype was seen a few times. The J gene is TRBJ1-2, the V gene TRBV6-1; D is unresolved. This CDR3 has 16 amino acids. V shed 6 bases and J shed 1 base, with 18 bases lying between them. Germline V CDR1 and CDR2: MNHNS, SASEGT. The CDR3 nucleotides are TGTGCCAGCAGCGACGGTGTGTGGGGAGTTAACTATGGCTACACCTTC. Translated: CASSDGVWGVNYGYTF.

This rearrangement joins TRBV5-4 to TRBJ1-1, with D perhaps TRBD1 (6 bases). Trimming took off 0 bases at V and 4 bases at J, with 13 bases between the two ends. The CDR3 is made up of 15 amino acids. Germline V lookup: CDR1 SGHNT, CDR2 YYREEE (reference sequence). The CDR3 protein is CASSLGRGLGTEAFF. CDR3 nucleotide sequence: TGTGCCAGCAGCTTGGGGCGGGGGCTGGGCACTGAAGCTTTCTTT.

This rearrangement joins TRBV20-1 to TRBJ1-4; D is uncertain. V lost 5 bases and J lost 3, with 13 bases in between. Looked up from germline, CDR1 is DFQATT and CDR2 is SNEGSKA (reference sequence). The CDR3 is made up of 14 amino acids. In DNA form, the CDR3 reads TGCAGTGCTTGGGCGTGGTTGGCTAATGAAAAACTGTTTTTT. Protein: CSAWAWLANEKLFF.

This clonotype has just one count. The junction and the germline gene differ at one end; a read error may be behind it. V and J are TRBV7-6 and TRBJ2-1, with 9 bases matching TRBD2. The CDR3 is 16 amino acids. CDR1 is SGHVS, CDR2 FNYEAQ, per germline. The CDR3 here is CARSLKAGGSYKEQFF. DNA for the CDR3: TGTGCCCGCAGCTTAAAAGCGGGGGGCTCCTACAAGGAGCAGTTCTTC.

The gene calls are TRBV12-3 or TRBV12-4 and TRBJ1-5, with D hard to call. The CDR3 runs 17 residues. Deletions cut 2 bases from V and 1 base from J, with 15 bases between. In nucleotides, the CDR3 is TGTGCCAGCAGTTTACCCTGGATAATTGGGAGCAATCAGCCCCAGCATTTT. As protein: CASSLPWIIGSNQPQHF.

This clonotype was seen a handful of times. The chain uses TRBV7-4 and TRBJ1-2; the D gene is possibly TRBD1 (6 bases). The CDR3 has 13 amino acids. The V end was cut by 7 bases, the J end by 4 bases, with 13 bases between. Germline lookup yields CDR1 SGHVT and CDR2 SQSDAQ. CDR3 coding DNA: TGTGCCAGCATCCCCGCGGACAGCTATGGCTACACCTTC. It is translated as CASIPADSYGYTF. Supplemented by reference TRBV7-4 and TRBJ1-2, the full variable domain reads GAGVSQSPRYKVAKRGRDVALRCDSISGHVTLYWYRQTLGQGSEVLTYSQSDAQRDKSGRPSGRFSAERPERSVSTLKIQRTEQGDSAVYLCASIPADSYGYTFGSGTRLTVV.

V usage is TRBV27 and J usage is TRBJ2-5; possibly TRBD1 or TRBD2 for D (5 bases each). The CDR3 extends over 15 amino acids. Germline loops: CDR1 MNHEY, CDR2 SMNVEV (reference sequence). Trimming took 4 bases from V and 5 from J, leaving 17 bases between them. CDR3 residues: CASSSSGTYRETQYF. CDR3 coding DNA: TGTGCCAGCAGTTCATCCGGGACGTACCGGGAGACCCAGTACTTC.

CDR3 residues: CASSFRLQETQYF. The CDR3 DNA follows: TGTGCCAGCAGCTTTCGGCTCCAAGAGACCCAGTACTTC. This chain uses TRBV7-6 with TRBJ2-5, with D uncertain. Trimming cost V 3 bases and J 1 base, with 6 bases left between them. The CDR3 is 13 residues long. CDR1 is SGHVS, CDR2 FNYEAQ, per germline.

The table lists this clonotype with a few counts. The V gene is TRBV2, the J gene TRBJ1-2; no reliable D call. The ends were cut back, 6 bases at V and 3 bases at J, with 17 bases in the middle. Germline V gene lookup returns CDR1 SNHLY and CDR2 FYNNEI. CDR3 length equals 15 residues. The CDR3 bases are TGTGCCAGCAGCCAAAGGCCCCGGCGAGACTATGGCTACACCTTC. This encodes CASSQRPRRDYGYTF.